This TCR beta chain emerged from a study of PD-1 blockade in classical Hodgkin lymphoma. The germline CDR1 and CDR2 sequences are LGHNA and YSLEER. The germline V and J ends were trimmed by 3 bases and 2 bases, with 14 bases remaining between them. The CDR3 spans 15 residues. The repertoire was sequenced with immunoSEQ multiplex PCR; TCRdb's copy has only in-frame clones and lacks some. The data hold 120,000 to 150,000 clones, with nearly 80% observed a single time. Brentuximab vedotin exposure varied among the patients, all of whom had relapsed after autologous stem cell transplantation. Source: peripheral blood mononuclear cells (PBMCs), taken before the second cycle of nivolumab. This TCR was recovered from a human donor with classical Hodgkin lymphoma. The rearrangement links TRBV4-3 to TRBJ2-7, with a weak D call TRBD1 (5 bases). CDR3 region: CASSQTVSTTYEQYF. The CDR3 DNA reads TGCGCCAGCAGCCAGACAGTATCGACGACCTACGAGCAGTACTTC.